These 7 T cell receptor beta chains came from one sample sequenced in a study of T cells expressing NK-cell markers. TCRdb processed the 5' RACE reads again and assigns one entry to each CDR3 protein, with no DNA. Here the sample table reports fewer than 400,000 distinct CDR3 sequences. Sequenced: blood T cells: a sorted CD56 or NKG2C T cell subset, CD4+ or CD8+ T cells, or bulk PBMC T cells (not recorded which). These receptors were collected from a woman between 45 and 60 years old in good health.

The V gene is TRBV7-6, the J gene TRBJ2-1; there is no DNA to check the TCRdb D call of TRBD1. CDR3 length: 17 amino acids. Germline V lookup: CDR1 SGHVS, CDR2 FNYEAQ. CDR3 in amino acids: CASSLAPGTGKRAEQFF.

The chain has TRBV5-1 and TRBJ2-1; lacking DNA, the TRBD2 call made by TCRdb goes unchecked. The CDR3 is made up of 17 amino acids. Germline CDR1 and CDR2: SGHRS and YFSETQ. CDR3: CASMGTSGRSWSNEQFF.

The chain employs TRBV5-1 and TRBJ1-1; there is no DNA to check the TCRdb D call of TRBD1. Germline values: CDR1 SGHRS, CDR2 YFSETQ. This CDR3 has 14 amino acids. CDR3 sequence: CASSPWGGDREAFF. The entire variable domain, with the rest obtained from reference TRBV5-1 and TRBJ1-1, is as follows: KAGVTQTPRYLIKTRGQQVTLSCSPISGHRSVSWYQQTPGQGLQFLFEYFSETQRNKGNFPGRFSGRQFSNSRSEMNVSTLELGDSALYLCASSPWGGDREAFFGQGTRLTVV.

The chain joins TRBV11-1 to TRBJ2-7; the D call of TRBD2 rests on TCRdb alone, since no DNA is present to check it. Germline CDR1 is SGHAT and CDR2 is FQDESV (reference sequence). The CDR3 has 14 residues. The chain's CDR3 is CASSHRPLAAEQYF. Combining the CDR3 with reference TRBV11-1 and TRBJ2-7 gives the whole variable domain EAEVAQSPRYKITEKSQAVAFWCDPISGHATLYWYRQILGQGPELLVQFQDESVVDDSQLPKDRFSAERLKGVDSTLKIQPAELGDSAMYLCASSHRPLAAEQYFGPGTRLTVT.

The CDR3 spells CSVEGGRREAFF. The J gene is TRBJ1-1, the V gene TRBV29-1. The CDR3 is 12 residues long. Germline assignment: CDR1 SQVTM and CDR2 ANQGSEA.

This CDR3 reads CASSLTGVPTNSPLHF. V and J are TRBV27 and TRBJ1-6. The CDR3 has 16 amino acids. From germline, CDR1 is MNHEY and CDR2 SMNVEV (reference sequence).

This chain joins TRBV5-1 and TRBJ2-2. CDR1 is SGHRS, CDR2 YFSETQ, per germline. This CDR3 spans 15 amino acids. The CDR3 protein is CASSPGLGISGELFF.